The TCR beta chain described here comes from a study of blood T cell repertoires in COVID-19. This table comes from immunoSEQ multiplex PCR, and its TCRdb copy is limited to in-frame clones, with some not included. The sample gives about 210,000 clones, roughly 90% of which show up once; 4% to 5.5% is in the top ten. V shed 5 bases and J shed 4 bases, with 14 bases lying between them. Germline V lookup: CDR1 SSHAT, CDR2 FNYEAQ (reference sequence). The CDR3 is 14 residues long. The gene calls are TRBV7-7 and TRBJ1-2, with TRBD1 as a possible D gene (6 bases). The clonotype comes from a woman in her 40s with acute or convalescent COVID-19. Sequenced sample: peripheral blood. The CDR3 region is CASSAGAPPYGYTF. For the CDR3, the DNA is TGTGCCAGCAGCGCGGGGGCACCTCCCTATGGCTACACCTTC.